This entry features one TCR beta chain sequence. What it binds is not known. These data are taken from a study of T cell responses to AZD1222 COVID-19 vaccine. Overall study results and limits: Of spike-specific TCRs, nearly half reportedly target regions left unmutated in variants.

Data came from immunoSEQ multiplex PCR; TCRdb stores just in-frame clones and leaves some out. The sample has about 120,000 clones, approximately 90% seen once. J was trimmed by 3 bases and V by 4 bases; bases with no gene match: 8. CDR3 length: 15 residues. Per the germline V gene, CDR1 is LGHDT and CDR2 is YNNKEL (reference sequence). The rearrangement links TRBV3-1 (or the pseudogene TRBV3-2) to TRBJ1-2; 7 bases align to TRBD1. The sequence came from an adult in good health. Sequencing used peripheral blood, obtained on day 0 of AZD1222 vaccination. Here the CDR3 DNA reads TGTGCCAGCAGCCCATCGACAGGGACCCACTATGGCTACACCTTC. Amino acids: CASSPSTGTHYGYTF.